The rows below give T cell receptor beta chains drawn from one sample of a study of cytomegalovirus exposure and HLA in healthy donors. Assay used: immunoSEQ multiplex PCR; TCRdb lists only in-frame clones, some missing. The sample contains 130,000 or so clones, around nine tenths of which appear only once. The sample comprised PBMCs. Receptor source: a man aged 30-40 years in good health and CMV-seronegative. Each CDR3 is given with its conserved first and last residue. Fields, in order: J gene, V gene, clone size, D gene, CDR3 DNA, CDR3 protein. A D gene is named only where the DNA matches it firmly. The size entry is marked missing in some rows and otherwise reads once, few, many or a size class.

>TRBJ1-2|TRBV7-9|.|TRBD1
TGTGCCAGCAGCTTAGAGGGACAGCCCAGGGAGGGCTACACCTTC
CASSLEGQPREGYTF
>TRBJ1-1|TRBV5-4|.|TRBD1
TGTGCCAGCAGCGGGAAGGGACAGACAAAGAGGGAGAACACTGAAGCTTTCTTT
CASSGKGQTKRENTEAFF
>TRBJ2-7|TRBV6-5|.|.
TGTGCCAGCAGTCCCCGACAGGAATCCTACGAGCAGTACTTC
CASSPRQESYEQYF
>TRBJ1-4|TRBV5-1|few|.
TGCGCCAGCAGCTGGACAGAGGGGTCTGAAAAACTGTTTTTT
CASSWTEGSEKLFF
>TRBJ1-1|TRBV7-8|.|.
TGTGCCAGCAGCTTTCCGAGGGGGTCGAACACTGAAGCTTTCTTT
CASSFPRGSNTEAFF
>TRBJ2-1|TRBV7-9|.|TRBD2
TGTGCCAGCAGCTCCGGGACTAGCGGCTACAATGAGCAGTTCTTC
CASSSGTSGYNEQFF
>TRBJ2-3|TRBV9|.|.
TGTGCCAGCAGCCCAAGCAGAGGAACTAAACACACAGATACGCAGTATTTT
CASSPSRGTKHTDTQYF
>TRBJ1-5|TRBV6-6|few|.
TGTGCCAGCAGTTATGGAGGGGCGCTGGATCAGCCCCAGCATTTT
CASSYGGALDQPQHF
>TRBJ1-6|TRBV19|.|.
TGTGCCAGTAGCAACAGGGTTAATTCACCCCTCCACTTT
CASSNRVNSPLHF
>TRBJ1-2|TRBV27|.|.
TGTGCCAGCAGTGCGTCAGGGGTCTCATATGGCTACACCTTC
CASSASGVSYGYTF
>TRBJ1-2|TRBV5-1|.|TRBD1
TGCGCCAGCAGCTTACCGACAGGGGTCGATGGCTACACCTTC
CASSLPTGVDGYTF
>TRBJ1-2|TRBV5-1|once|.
TGCGCCAGCAGCGAAGGGGGTGTTGCGTTGGGCTACACCTTC
CASSEGGVALGYTF
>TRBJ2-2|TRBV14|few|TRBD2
TGTGCCAGCAGCCAAGGGATCTGGTTGCGGGGGGTATCGAACACCGGGGAGCTGTTTTTT
CASSQGIWLRGVSNTGELFF
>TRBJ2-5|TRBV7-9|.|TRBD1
TGTGCCAGCAGGAGGTCAGGGGGCGATGGGCAAGAGACCCAGTACTTC
CASRRSGGDGQETQYF
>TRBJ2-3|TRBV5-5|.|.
TGTGCCAGCAGCAACACCAGGAGAGGGGATACGCAGTATTTT
CASSNTRRGDTQYF
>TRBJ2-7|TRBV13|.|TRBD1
TGTGCCAGCAGCCTCCCTTTAGGGGGCAACGAGCAGTACTTC
CASSLPLGGNEQYF
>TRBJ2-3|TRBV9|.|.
TGTGCCAGCAGCGTCGGACAGTCGGCAGATACGCAGTATTTT
CASSVGQSADTQYF
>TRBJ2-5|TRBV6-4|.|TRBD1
TGTGCCAGCAGTGATAAGGCTGGACAGGGCCAAGAGACCCAGTACTTC
CASSDKAGQGQETQYF
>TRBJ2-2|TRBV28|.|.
TGTGCCAGCAGTCCCTCCCCTGGGGAGCTGTTTTTT
CASSPSPGELFF
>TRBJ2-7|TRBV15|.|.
TGTGCCACCAGCGTCGGCCGGGGAGGCTACGAGCAGTACTTC
CATSVGRGGYEQYF
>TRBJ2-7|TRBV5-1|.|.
TGCGCCAGCACCACGGGAAGGACGGGAAACTACGAGCAGTACTTC
CASTTGRTGNYEQYF
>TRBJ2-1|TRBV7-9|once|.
TGTGCCAGCATCCACGGGGGAAGCTCCTACAATGAGCAGTTCTTC
CASIHGGSSYNEQFF
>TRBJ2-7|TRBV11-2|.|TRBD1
TGTGCCAGCAGCCGGGACAGGTACGAGCAGTACTTC
CASSRDRYEQYF
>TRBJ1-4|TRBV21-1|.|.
TGTGCCAGCAGCTCCAGGGACTCCAGGTTAGCTGGACTGTTTTTT
CASSSRDSRLAGLFF
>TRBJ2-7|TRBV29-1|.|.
TGCAGCGTTGAGGACAAGAACTCCTACGAGCAGTACTTC
CSVEDKNSYEQYF
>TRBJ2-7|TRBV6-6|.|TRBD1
TGTGCCAGCAGCAAAACCGGGACAGGGGGCTTCTACGAGCAGTACTTC
CASSKTGTGGFYEQYF
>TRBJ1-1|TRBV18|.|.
TGTGCCAGCTCACCAATTTCGGTGAACACTGAAGCTTTCTTT
CASSPISVNTEAFF
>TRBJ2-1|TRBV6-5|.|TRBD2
TGTGCCAGCAGTTACTCGGACTCAGCGGGGGCTTTGTGGTTCTTC
CASSYSDSAGALWFF
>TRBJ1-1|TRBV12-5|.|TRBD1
TGTGCTAGTGCCCTAGACAGGGGCATGAACACTGAAGCTTTCTTT
CASALDRGMNTEAFF
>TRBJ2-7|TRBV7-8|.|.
TGTGCCAGCAGCTTCTTCGGACAATCCTACGAGCAGTACTTC
CASSFFGQSYEQYF
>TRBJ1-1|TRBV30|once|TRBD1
TGTGCCTGGAGTGTTACAGGGGGGCGCAGTCCTGAAGCTTTCTTT
CAWSVTGGRSPEAFF
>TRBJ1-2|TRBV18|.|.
TGTGCCAGCTCCTCGGGACTCGCCGGGGACTATGGCTACACCTTC
CASSSGLAGDYGYTF
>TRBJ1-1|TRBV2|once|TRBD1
TGTGCCAGCAGTGGACAGGGATCGTACACTGAAGCTTTCTTT
CASSGQGSYTEAFF
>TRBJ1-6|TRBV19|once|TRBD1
TGTGCCAGCACAGACAGGGCGGGTAATTCACCCCTCCACTTT
CASTDRAGNSPLHF
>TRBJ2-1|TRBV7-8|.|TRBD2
TGTGCCAGCAGAGAGGCGGGGGAACCCTACAATGAGCAGTTCTTC
CASREAGEPYNEQFF
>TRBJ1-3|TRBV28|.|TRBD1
TGTGCCAGCAGTTTATACCCCACGGACAGGCGAGGGGAAAACACCATATATTTT
CASSLYPTDRRGENTIYF
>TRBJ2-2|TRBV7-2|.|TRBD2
TGTGCCAGCAGCTTGGGGACTAGCGGGGGGCGGTACACCGGGGAGCTGTTTTTT
CASSLGTSGGRYTGELFF
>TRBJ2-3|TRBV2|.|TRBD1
TGTGCCAGCAGTGTCCGGGACAGCTTCACAGATACGCAGTATTTT
CASSVRDSFTDTQYF
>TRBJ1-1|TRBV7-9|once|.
TGTGCCAGCAGCTCTTCGGGGGATGAAGCTTTCTTT
CASSSSGDEAFF
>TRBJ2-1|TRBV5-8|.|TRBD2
TGTGCCAGCAGCTTGAACGTTGCGCGGTTAGCGGGGAGAAATCTTGGTGAGCAGTTCTTC
CASSLNVARLAGRNLGEQFF
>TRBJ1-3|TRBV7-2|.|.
TGTGCCAGCAGCTTAGGACAGCGGGGCCCTGGAAACACCATATATTTT
CASSLGQRGPGNTIYF
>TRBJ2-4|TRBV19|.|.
TGTGCCAGTAGTATGTACAGGGTAGCCAAAAACATTCAGTACTTC
CASSMYRVAKNIQYF
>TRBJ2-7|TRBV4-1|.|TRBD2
TGCGCCAGCAGCCAGGGGGTAGCAGGGAGGGCGTACGAGCAGTACTTC
CASSQGVAGRAYEQYF
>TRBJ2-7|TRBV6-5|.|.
TGTGCCAGCAGCCTAGACAGGCCCTACGAGCAGTACTTC
CASSLDRPYEQYF
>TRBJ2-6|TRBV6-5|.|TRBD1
TGTGCCAGCAGGGACAGGTCTTCTGGGGCCAACGTCCTGACTTTC
CASRDRSSGANVLTF
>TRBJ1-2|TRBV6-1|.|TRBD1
TGTGCCAGCAGCGACAGGGGCACCAACTATGGCTACACCTTC
CASSDRGTNYGYTF
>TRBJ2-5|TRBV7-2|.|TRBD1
TGTGCCAGCAGCTCCACAGGGGGCCAAGAGACCCAGTACTTC
CASSSTGGQETQYF
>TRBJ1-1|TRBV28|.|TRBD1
TGTGCCAGCACGGAAGGACAGGGGATTTTCTGGGCTGAAGCTTTCTTT
CASTEGQGIFWAEAFF
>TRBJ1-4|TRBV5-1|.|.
TGCGCCAGCAGCTTGGCAAGGAGGGGTGGTGAAAAACTGTTTTTT
CASSLARRGGEKLFF
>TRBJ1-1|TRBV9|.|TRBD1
TGTGCCAGCAGCGTAGACCCACGTAAGACAGGGATCTTGGGTGAAGCTTTCTTT
CASSVDPRKTGILGEAFF
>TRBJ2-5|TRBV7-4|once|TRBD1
TGTGCCAGCAGCCTCCCGCCGGGACAGGGAACAGAGACCCAGTACTTC
CASSLPPGQGTETQYF
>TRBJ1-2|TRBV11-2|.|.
TGTGCCAGCAGCATAGGGGGGGAATCAGGCTACACCTTC
CASSIGGESGYTF
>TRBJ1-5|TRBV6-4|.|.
TGTGCCAGCAGTGAGCAGTATAGCAATCAGCCCCAGCATTTT
CASSEQYSNQPQHF
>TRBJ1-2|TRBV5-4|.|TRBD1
TGTGCCAGCAGCCCGGGGACAGGGGGCTATGGCTACACCTTC
CASSPGTGGYGYTF
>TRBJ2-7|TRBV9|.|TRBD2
TGTGCCAGCAGCGGCCTGACTAGCGGGGCGCCCGGGGAGCAGTACTTC
CASSGLTSGAPGEQYF
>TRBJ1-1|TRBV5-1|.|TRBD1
TGCGCCAGCAGCTTGGGACGGACAGGGCTCTCTGAAGCTTTCTTT
CASSLGRTGLSEAFF
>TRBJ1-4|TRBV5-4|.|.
TGTGCCAGCAGCCCAACCAGTGCAACTAATGAAAAACTGTTTTTT
CASSPTSATNEKLFF
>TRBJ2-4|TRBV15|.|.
TGTGCCACCAGCAGGCAAACGGCCCGAGGTGGCATTCAGTACTTC
CATSRQTARGGIQYF
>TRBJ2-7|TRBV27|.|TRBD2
TGTGCCAGCAGTCCCCGGGAGGGGCTTGCCGCCTACGAGCAGTACTTC
CASSPREGLAAYEQYF
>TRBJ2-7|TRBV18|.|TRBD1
TGTGCCAGCTCACGGGACAGGATGTACGAGCAGTACTTC
CASSRDRMYEQYF